The entry below describes one T cell receptor (beta chain). The same CDR3 can be traced to other DNA sequences in this sample. The age range of participants was 18 to 89 years, with residence in more than 20 US areas. Per the authors' pipeline: Reference gene primer amplification gave estimated nucleated cell counts. Only in-frame clones appear in the TCRdb table, and some are missing; sequencing was by immunoSEQ multiplex PCR. V and J calls and clone size are those listed in that table; D and trimming were worked out from the DNA. The profile shows under 400,000 clones, 80% to 90% of them singletons. This sample was included in a study of blood T cell repertoires in COVID-19. About the study: Each recovered donor of Cohort 3 presented with two negative PCRs, clearance, or symptom resolution. The analysed material was cDNA or gDNA that came from T cells, B-cell-depleted T cells, or PBMCs.

Germline values: CDR1 LGHDT, CDR2 YNNKEL (reference sequence). This CDR3 is built from 15 residues. Trimming removed 1 base at V and 2 bases at J, with 6 bases between. The sample comprised PBMCs or T cells enriched from blood (not recorded which). The chain is built from TRBV3-1 (or the pseudogene TRBV3-2) and TRBJ2-6; D remains ambiguous. This TCR came from a man aged 35 to 55 in a cohort exposed to, infected with or recovered from COVID-19 (not recorded which). CDR3 loop: CASSQGQPGANVLTF. In DNA, the CDR3 is TGTGCCAGCAGCCAAGGACAACCTGGGGCCAACGTCCTGACTTTC.